These T cell receptor beta chains were read from a single sample in a study of shared clonotypes between healthy human individuals. This table comes from immunoSEQ multiplex PCR, and its TCRdb copy is limited to in-frame clones, with some not included. The repertoire has roughly 500,000 clones, about 96% of them found once; the top ten carry about 0.064%. Material for sequencing was naive CD4+ T cells sorted from blood. Every receptor here comes from a woman younger than 45 in good health. CDR3s include the opening cysteine and the closing phenylalanine or tryptophan. The order of the fields is J gene, CDR3 length, V gene, D gene, clone size, CDR3 DNA, CDR3 protein. The D gene is left open where the match is weak. Expanded clones are given a class, and other clones once, few, many or no size at all.

j_gene: TRBJ2-7
len: 16
v_gene: TRBV25-1
d_gene: TRBD1
abundance: once
CDR3nt: TGTGCCAGCAGTGATCATCCGGGACAGAGCTCCTACGAGCAGTACTTC
CDR3aa: CASSDHPGQSSYEQYF

j_gene: TRBJ1-5
len: 13
v_gene: TRBV30
d_gene: -
abundance: once
CDR3nt: TGTGCCTGGAGTGGGGGTGGGTCCCAGCCCCAGCATTTT
CDR3aa: CAWSGGGSQPQHF

j_gene: TRBJ1-4
len: 16
v_gene: TRBV5-1
d_gene: -
abundance: -
CDR3nt: TGCGCCAGCAGCACCGGGACCGACGTCCCTAATGAAAAACTGTTTTTT
CDR3aa: CASSTGTDVPNEKLFF

j_gene: TRBJ2-7
len: 15
v_gene: TRBV28
d_gene: TRBD1
abundance: -
CDR3nt: TGTGCCAGCAGTTCGACAGGGGCCCCCTCCTACGAGCAGTACTTC
CDR3aa: CASSSTGAPSYEQYF

j_gene: TRBJ1-4
len: 15
v_gene: TRBV7-9
d_gene: -
abundance: -
CDR3nt: TGTGCCAGCAGCCCTTCCCGCAACGCCGGTGAAAAACTGTTTTTT
CDR3aa: CASSPSRNAGEKLFF

j_gene: TRBJ1-6
len: 13
v_gene: TRBV28
d_gene: -
abundance: -
CDR3nt: TGTGCCAGCACCCCCGGGACCAGGGGACCCCTCCACTTT
CDR3aa: CASTPGTRGPLHF

j_gene: TRBJ2-3
len: 16
v_gene: TRBV7-9
d_gene: -
abundance: -
CDR3nt: TGTGCCAGCAGCTTCGGACTATCCCATAACACAGATACGCAGTATTTT
CDR3aa: CASSFGLSHNTDTQYF

j_gene: TRBJ1-2
len: 12
v_gene: TRBV2
d_gene: -
abundance: few
CDR3nt: TGTGCCAGCAGCGGACACCTCGGTGGCTACACCTTC
CDR3aa: CASSGHLGGYTF

j_gene: TRBJ2-1
len: 17
v_gene: TRBV7-2
d_gene: TRBD2
abundance: once
CDR3nt: TGTGCCAGCAGCTCCCTAGGCGGACTAGCGGGAAATAATGAGCAGTTCTTC
CDR3aa: CASSSLGGLAGNNEQFF

j_gene: TRBJ1-4
len: 17
v_gene: TRBV5-1
d_gene: -
abundance: -
CDR3nt: TGCGCCAGCAGCTTGGATCCCCCAGGGGCTGTTTATGAAAAACTGTTTTTT
CDR3aa: CASSLDPPGAVYEKLFF

j_gene: TRBJ2-1
len: 14
v_gene: TRBV10-1
d_gene: -
abundance: once
CDR3nt: TGCGCCAGCAGTGAGGACGAGCAGGCCAATGAGCAGTTCTTC
CDR3aa: CASSEDEQANEQFF

j_gene: TRBJ2-2
len: 13
v_gene: TRBV4-1
d_gene: -
abundance: -
CDR3nt: TGCGCCAGCAGCCCTCACGGGACCGGGGAGCTGTTTTTT
CDR3aa: CASSPHGTGELFF

j_gene: TRBJ2-3
len: 15
v_gene: TRBV5-1
d_gene: -
abundance: -
CDR3nt: TGCGCCAGCAGCTTGCCGGAGCGGAGCACAGATACGCAGTATTTT
CDR3aa: CASSLPERSTDTQYF

j_gene: TRBJ1-6
len: 12
v_gene: TRBV27
d_gene: -
abundance: -
CDR3nt: TGTGCCAGCAGTTTCCAAAATTCACCCCTCCACTTT
CDR3aa: CASSFQNSPLHF

j_gene: TRBJ2-2
len: 14
v_gene: TRBV18
d_gene: -
abundance: -
CDR3nt: TGTGCCAGCTCACCACCGAAGAACACCGGGGAGCTGTTTTTT
CDR3aa: CASSPPKNTGELFF

j_gene: TRBJ1-2
len: 11
v_gene: TRBV28
d_gene: -
abundance: -
CDR3nt: TGTGCCACCACCGGCCCCTATGGCTACACCTTC
CDR3aa: CATTGPYGYTF

j_gene: TRBJ2-7
len: 15
v_gene: TRBV5-5
d_gene: TRBD1
abundance: -
CDR3nt: TGTGCCAGCAGCCGACCCGGACAGGGGGTCTACGAGCAGTACTTC
CDR3aa: CASSRPGQGVYEQYF

j_gene: TRBJ1-6
len: 14
v_gene: TRBV2
d_gene: TRBD1
abundance: -
CDR3nt: TGTGCCAGCGGACAGGGGACCTATAATTCACCCCTCCACTTT
CDR3aa: CASGQGTYNSPLHF

j_gene: TRBJ2-1
len: 13
v_gene: TRBV27
d_gene: -
abundance: -
CDR3nt: TGTGCCAGCAGTCGGACGATTGACAGAGAGCAGTTCTTC
CDR3aa: CASSRTIDREQFF

j_gene: TRBJ1-2
len: 12
v_gene: TRBV5-1
d_gene: TRBD1
abundance: -
CDR3nt: TGCGCCAGCAGCTTGGGGGACAGCAGCTACACCTTC
CDR3aa: CASSLGDSSYTF

j_gene: TRBJ2-7
len: 13
v_gene: TRBV4-1
d_gene: -
abundance: -
CDR3nt: TGCGCCAGCAGCCCGAAACCTCTCCACGAGCAGTACTTC
CDR3aa: CASSPKPLHEQYF

j_gene: TRBJ2-1
len: 18
v_gene: TRBV7-9
d_gene: TRBD2
abundance: -
CDR3nt: TGTGCCAGCAGCTTGGCTAGCGGGAGGGCCGGGTCCTACAATGAGCAGTTCTTC
CDR3aa: CASSLASGRAGSYNEQFF

j_gene: TRBJ1-1
len: 13
v_gene: TRBV11-3
d_gene: -
abundance: -
CDR3nt: TGTGCCAGCAGCTTTAACGGGTACACTGAAGCTTTCTTT
CDR3aa: CASSFNGYTEAFF

j_gene: TRBJ1-5
len: 16
v_gene: TRBV18
d_gene: TRBD1
abundance: -
CDR3nt: TGTGCCAGCTCTCCTCGACAGGGGTCTAATCATCAGCCCCAGCATTTT
CDR3aa: CASSPRQGSNHQPQHF

j_gene: TRBJ2-6
len: 15
v_gene: TRBV28
d_gene: -
abundance: -
CDR3nt: TGTGCCAGCAGTTTAGTGAACTCTGGGGCCAACGTCCTGACTTTC
CDR3aa: CASSLVNSGANVLTF

j_gene: TRBJ2-7
len: 15
v_gene: TRBV18
d_gene: TRBD1
abundance: -
CDR3nt: TGTGCCAGCTCACCACCCACAGGGGTAGCCTACGAGCAGTACTTC
CDR3aa: CASSPPTGVAYEQYF

j_gene: TRBJ2-7
len: 14
v_gene: TRBV5-5
d_gene: TRBD2
abundance: once
CDR3nt: TGTGCCAGCAGCTTACTTGCGGGAGCTTACGAGCAGTACTTC
CDR3aa: CASSLLAGAYEQYF

j_gene: TRBJ1-5
len: 14
v_gene: TRBV28
d_gene: -
abundance: -
CDR3nt: TGTGCCAGCATCAATATCCAGGGGTTTGAGCCCCAGCATTTT
CDR3aa: CASINIQGFEPQHF

j_gene: TRBJ1-2
len: 16
v_gene: TRBV5-1
d_gene: TRBD1
abundance: once
CDR3nt: TGCGCCAGCAGCCCCCGGGGACAGGGAGCCAACTATGGCTACACCTTC
CDR3aa: CASSPRGQGANYGYTF

j_gene: TRBJ1-5
len: 15
v_gene: TRBV28
d_gene: -
abundance: -
CDR3nt: TGTGCCAGCAGTCCCCCGGGGGACGGCAATCAGCCCCAGCATTTT
CDR3aa: CASSPPGDGNQPQHF

j_gene: TRBJ1-5
len: 12
v_gene: TRBV19
d_gene: -
abundance: -
CDR3nt: TGTGCCAGTAGTATAGTAAGTCAGCCCCAGCATTTT
CDR3aa: CASSIVSQPQHF

j_gene: TRBJ2-1
len: 16
v_gene: TRBV4-1
d_gene: TRBD2
abundance: -
CDR3nt: TGCGCCAGCAGCGTCCTGGGGGGGGACTCCTACAATGAGCAGTTCTTC
CDR3aa: CASSVLGGDSYNEQFF

j_gene: TRBJ2-2
len: 12
v_gene: TRBV6-6
d_gene: -
abundance: once
CDR3nt: TGTGCCAGCAGTTACGAGGTTGGGGAGCTGTTTTTT
CDR3aa: CASSYEVGELFF

j_gene: TRBJ2-7
len: 12
v_gene: TRBV28
d_gene: -
abundance: few
CDR3nt: TGTGCCAGCAGTTTGACCTCCTACGAGCAGTACTTC
CDR3aa: CASSLTSYEQYF

j_gene: TRBJ2-5
len: 18
v_gene: TRBV4-1
d_gene: TRBD2
abundance: -
CDR3nt: TGCGCCAGCAGCCCTCGACAGAAAGATACTAGCGACTTCCATCGGCAGTACTTC
CDR3aa: CASSPRQKDTSDFHRQYF

j_gene: TRBJ2-3
len: 15
v_gene: TRBV5-1
d_gene: TRBD2
abundance: -
CDR3nt: TGCGCCAGCAGCTTGTCTAGCGGGATGGCAGATACGCAGTATTTT
CDR3aa: CASSLSSGMADTQYF

j_gene: TRBJ2-1
len: 14
v_gene: TRBV18
d_gene: -
abundance: -
CDR3nt: TGTGCCAGCGCAAGCCAGGGGTTCTACTATGAGCAGTTCTTC
CDR3aa: CASASQGFYYEQFF

j_gene: TRBJ1-1
len: 16
v_gene: TRBV6-1
d_gene: -
abundance: -
CDR3nt: TGTGCCAGCAGTGAAGCCCCCGTAGGGGCCAGCACTGAAGCTTTCTTT
CDR3aa: CASSEAPVGASTEAFF

j_gene: TRBJ2-7
len: 16
v_gene: TRBV7-8
d_gene: TRBD2
abundance: once
CDR3nt: TGTGCCAGCAGCTTACGTCTAGCGGGAGTTTCCTACGAGCAGTACTTC
CDR3aa: CASSLRLAGVSYEQYF

j_gene: TRBJ2-5
len: 14
v_gene: TRBV7-2
d_gene: -
abundance: -
CDR3nt: TGTGCCAGCAGTTGGCAGGGACCGGGAGAGACCCAGTACTTC
CDR3aa: CASSWQGPGETQYF

j_gene: TRBJ2-5
len: 11
v_gene: TRBV5-1
d_gene: -
abundance: -
CDR3nt: TGCGCCAGCAGCTTGGTAGAGACCCAGTACTTC
CDR3aa: CASSLVETQYF

j_gene: TRBJ1-3
len: 15
v_gene: TRBV7-2
d_gene: -
abundance: -
CDR3nt: TGTGCCAGCAGCCTCGTCCGGGGGGCCGGAAACACCATATATTTT
CDR3aa: CASSLVRGAGNTIYF

j_gene: TRBJ2-1
len: 11
v_gene: TRBV20-1
d_gene: -
abundance: -
CDR3nt: TGCAGTGCTAGTGCCCGAGGCGAGCAGTTCTTC
CDR3aa: CSASARGEQFF

j_gene: TRBJ2-7
len: 14
v_gene: TRBV5-1
d_gene: -
abundance: -
CDR3nt: TGCGCCAGCAGCTTGCGGACAGAGTCCTACGAGCAGTACTTC
CDR3aa: CASSLRTESYEQYF

j_gene: TRBJ2-7
len: 13
v_gene: TRBV29-1
d_gene: -
abundance: -
CDR3nt: TGCAGCGTTGCGGGAGTCAGGGCCTACGAGCAGTACTTC
CDR3aa: CSVAGVRAYEQYF